The entry below gives a single TCR beta chain sequence along with its context. As yet, its antigen is unknown. The CDR3 covers 14 residues. The V end was cut by 3 bases, the J end by 9 bases, with 16 bases between. Germline V CDR1 and CDR2: SGHDT, YYEEEE. This record comes from a study of cytomegalovirus exposure and HLA in healthy donors. Points from the study as a whole: A list of approximately 160 TCR beta chains associated with cytomegalovirus was given.

Profiling relied on immunoSEQ multiplex PCR, and the TCRdb table lists in-frame clones only, not all of them. This table has about 130,000 clones, about nine tenths appearing once. The V and J genes are TRBV5-6 and TRBJ2-1, with D perhaps TRBD2 (6 bases). The sequence was collected from a woman aged 18 to 35 in good health and CMV-seronegative. Sequenced input: PBMCs. Here the CDR3 DNA reads TGTGCCAGCAGCTGGGGGACGGAGGGAGGTGAGCAGTTCTTC. It encodes CASSWGTEGGEQFF.